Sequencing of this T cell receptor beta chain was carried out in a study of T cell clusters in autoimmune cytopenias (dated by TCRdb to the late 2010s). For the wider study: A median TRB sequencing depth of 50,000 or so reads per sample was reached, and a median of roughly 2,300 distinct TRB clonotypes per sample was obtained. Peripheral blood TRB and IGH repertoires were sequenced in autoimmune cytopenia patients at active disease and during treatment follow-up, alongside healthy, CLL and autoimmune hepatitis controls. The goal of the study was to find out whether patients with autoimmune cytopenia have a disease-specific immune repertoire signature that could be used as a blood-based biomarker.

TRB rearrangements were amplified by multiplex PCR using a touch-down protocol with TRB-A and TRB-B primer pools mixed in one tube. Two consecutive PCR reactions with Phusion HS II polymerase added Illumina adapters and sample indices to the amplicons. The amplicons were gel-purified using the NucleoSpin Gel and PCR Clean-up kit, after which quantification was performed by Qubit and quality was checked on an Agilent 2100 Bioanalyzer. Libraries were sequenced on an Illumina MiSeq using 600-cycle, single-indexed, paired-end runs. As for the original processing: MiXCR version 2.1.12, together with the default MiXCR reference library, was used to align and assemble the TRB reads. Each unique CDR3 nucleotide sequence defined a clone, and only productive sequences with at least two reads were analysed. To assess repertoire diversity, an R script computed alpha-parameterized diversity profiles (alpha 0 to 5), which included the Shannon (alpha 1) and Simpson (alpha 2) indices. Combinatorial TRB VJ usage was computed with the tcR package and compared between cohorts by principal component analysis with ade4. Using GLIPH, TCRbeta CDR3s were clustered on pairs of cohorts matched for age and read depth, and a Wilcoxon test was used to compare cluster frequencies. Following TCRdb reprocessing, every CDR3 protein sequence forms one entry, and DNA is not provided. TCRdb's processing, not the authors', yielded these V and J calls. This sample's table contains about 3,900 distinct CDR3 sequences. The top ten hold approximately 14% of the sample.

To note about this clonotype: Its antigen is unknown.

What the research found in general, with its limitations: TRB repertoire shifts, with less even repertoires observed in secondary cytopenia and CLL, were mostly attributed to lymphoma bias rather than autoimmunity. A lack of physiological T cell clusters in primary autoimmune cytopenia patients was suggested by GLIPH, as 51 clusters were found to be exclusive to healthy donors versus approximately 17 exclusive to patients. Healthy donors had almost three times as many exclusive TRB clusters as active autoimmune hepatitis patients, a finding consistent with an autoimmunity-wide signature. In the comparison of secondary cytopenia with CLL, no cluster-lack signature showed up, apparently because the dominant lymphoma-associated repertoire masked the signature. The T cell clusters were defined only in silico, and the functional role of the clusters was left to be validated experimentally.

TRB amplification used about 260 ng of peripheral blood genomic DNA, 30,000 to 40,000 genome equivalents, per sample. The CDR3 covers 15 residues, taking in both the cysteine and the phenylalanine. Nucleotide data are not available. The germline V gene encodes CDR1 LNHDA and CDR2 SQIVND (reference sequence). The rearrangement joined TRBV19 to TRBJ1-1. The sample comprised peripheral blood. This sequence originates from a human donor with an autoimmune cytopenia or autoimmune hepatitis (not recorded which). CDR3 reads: CASSTVWEGNTEAFF.